This passage covers 10 T cell receptor beta chains from one sample sequenced in a study of OX40 agonist ivuxolimab in advanced cancers. Some clones are missing from TCRdb's copy, which holds only in-frame ones; the method was immunoSEQ multiplex PCR. There are tens of thousands of clones in the sample; about four fifths occur only once, and roughly 4.9% lies in the top ten. Material: CD4+ or CD8+ T cells sorted from blood, obtained in a trial of the OX40 agonist ivuxolimab. These receptors were taken from an adult with an advanced solid tumor such as melanoma, head and neck, liver or kidney cancer.

J is TRBJ1-2 and V is TRBV6-5; D perhaps matches TRBD1 (5 bases). In germline, CDR1 is MNHEY, CDR2 SVGAGI. V lost 2 bases to trimming and J lost 4 bases, with 14 bases between them. The CDR3 consists of 15 residues. This CDR3 reads CASSYVLGGSYGYTF. As DNA, the CDR3 is TGTGCCAGCAGTTACGTCTTGGGGGGGTCCTATGGCTACACCTTC.

This clone came up many times. The chain uses TRBV27 and TRBJ1-4; D is undetermined. Trimming removed 8 bases from V and 7 bases from J, with 8 bases in between. The CDR3 consists of 11 residues. Germline V gene sequence: CDR1 MNHEY, CDR2 SMNVEV (reference sequence). CDR3 sequence reads: CASHAGEKLFF. In DNA form, the CDR3 reads TGTGCCAGCCATGCGGGTGAAAAACTGTTTTTT.

The V gene is TRBV5-1, the J gene TRBJ2-1; 14 bases are a match to TRBD2. This CDR3 contains 15 residues. Per germline, CDR1 SGHRS and CDR2 YFSETQ. With 4 bases clipped from V and 8 bases from J, the junction kept 5 bases outside the gene matches. The CDR3 bases are TGCGCCAGCAGCGAGGGACTAGCGGGAGTGGATGAGCAGTTCTTC. This sequence encodes CASSEGLAGVDEQFF.

The rearrangement joins TRBV5-1 to TRBJ2-1; 15 bases line up with TRBD2. CDR3 size: 16 residues. Germline V gene lookup returns CDR1 SGHRS and CDR2 YFSETQ. V lost 4 bases, J lost 8 bases, and 7 bases stayed unmatched. The CDR3 sequence is CASSKGLAGGYDEQFF. CDR3 bases: TGCGCCAGCAGCAAGGGACTAGCGGGAGGTTATGATGAGCAGTTCTTC.

This clone was seen once. The gene calls are TRBV11-3 and TRBJ2-7; 7 bases match TRBD1. Losses at the gene ends were 0 bases for V and 0 bases for J; bases not matched to a gene: 11. The CDR3 has 18 residues. Germline lookup yields CDR1 SGHNT and CDR2 YENEEA. CDR3 nucleotides: TGTGCCAGCAGCTTAGAACGTGGGGGACAGACGGGCTCCTACGAGCAGTACTTC. This sequence encodes CASSLERGGQTGSYEQYF.

With regard to this clone: This specimen includes other DNA sequences encoding the same CDR3. This chain links TRBV4-3 with TRBJ2-5, with 8 positions matching TRBD2. The CDR3 spans 16 residues. The junction had 5 bases not matched to a gene; V was cut back by 0 bases and J by 2 bases. CDR1 and CDR2 from the germline V gene are LGHNA and YSLEER. CDR3 protein: CASSQDLASGQETQYF. CDR3 coding DNA: TGCGCCAGCAGCCAAGATTTGGCTAGCGGGCAAGAGACCCAGTACTTC.

The table lists this clone with a count of one. The V gene is TRBV7-9, the J gene TRBJ1-4; unclear D gene. Per the germline V gene, CDR1 is SEHNR and CDR2 is FQNEAQ (reference sequence). The CDR3 consists of 14 residues. V lost 6 bases and J lost 1, with 9 bases in between. The CDR3 DNA reads TGTGCCAGCAGGAGGACCCTAACTAATGAAAAACTGTTTTTT. This sequence encodes CASRRTLTNEKLFF.

This clone was detected once. The rearrangement links TRBV7-9 to TRBJ2-7; 7 nucleotides align to TRBD1. The CDR3 runs 14 residues. With 5 bases clipped from V and 2 bases from J, the junction kept 6 bases outside the gene matches. CDR1 and CDR2 (germline): SEHNR, FQNEAQ (reference sequence). The CDR3 sequence is CASSVMGQTYEQYF. CDR3 nucleotides: TGTGCCAGCAGCGTAATGGGACAGACCTACGAGCAGTACTTC.

The V and J genes are TRBV5-1 and TRBJ2-7, with D perhaps TRBD1 (6 bases). V was clipped by 4 bases and J by 1 base, with 24 bases between them. The CDR3 is made up of 18 amino acids. Per the germline V gene, CDR1 is SGHRS and CDR2 is YFSETQ. The DNA of the CDR3 is TGCGCCAGCAGCCAGCCCGCCTTGGGGGCGGGCTATTCCTACGAGCAGTACTTC. Translated: CASSQPALGAGYSYEQYF.

This chain joins TRBV18 and TRBJ2-3, with TRBD2 matching 8 bases. With 6 bases clipped from V and 4 bases from J, the junction kept 6 bases outside the gene matches. The CDR3 spans 14 residues. From germline, CDR1 is KGHSH and CDR2 LQKENI. CDR3 in amino acids: CASSPPGGADTQYF. CDR3 nucleotides: TGTGCCAGCTCTCCTCCGGGAGGGGCAGATACGCAGTATTTT.